What follows describes a single TCR beta chain. Its antigen is currently unknown. The sample originates from a study of monozygotic twins with cystic fibrosis. Study information: Approximately 2.8 micrograms of fragmented DNA underwent about 15 PCR cycles for library preparation. Study observations and caveats: Age, concordance and disease severity did not associate with shared CDR3 numbers. Median Simpson clonality of approximately 0.01 suggested naive T cells predominated. Monozygotic CF twins shared more identical nucleotide clonotypes than unrelated patients.

Some clones are missing from TCRdb's copy, which holds only in-frame ones; the method was immunoSEQ multiplex PCR. The sample records 14,000 or so clones, about 93% being singletons. The CDR3 sequence is 14 residues long. Germline V CDR1 and CDR2: GTSNPN, SVGIG (reference sequence). V was clipped by 0 bases and J by 7 bases; unmatched bases: 8. This receptor was identified in a girl aged 2 to 9 with cystic fibrosis. This rearrangement joins TRBV30 to TRBJ1-2, with TRBD1 matching over 7 bases. Sequencing input: blood. The CDR3 coding sequence is TGTGCCTGGAGTGTGGCTAGAGGGGGCGTTGGCTACACCTTC. The encoded protein is CAWSVARGGVGYTF.